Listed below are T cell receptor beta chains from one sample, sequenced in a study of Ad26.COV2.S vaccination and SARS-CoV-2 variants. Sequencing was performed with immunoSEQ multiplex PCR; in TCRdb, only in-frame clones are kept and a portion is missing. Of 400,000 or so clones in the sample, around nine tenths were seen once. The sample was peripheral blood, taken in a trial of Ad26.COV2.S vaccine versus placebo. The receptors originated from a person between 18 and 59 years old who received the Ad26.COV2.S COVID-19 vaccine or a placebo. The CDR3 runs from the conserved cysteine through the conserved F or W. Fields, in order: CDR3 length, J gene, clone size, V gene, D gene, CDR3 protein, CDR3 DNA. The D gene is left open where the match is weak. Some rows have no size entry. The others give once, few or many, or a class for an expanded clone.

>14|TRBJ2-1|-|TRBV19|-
CASTAPFSVNEQFF
TGTGCCAGTACGGCCCCTTTTTCAGTGAATGAGCAGTTCTTC
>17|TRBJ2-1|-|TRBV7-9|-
CASSPLFKSGDYNEQFF
TGTGCCAGCAGCCCCCTATTTAAAAGCGGCGACTACAATGAGCAGTTCTTC
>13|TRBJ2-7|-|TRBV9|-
CASSGQNSYEQYF
TGTGCCAGCAGCGGACAGAACTCCTACGAGCAGTACTTC
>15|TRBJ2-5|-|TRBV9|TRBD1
CASSVDRGFLETQYF
TGTGCCAGCAGCGTTGACAGGGGGTTTTTGGAGACCCAGTACTTC
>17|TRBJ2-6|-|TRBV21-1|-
CASSKAGRPSGANVLTF
TGTGCCAGCAGCAAAGCAGGACGACCTTCTGGGGCCAACGTCCTGACTTTC
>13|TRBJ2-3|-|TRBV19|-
CASSTGRTDTQYF
TGTGCCAGTAGTACCGGACGCACAGATACGCAGTATTTT
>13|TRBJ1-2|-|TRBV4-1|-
CASRPEFDYGYTF
TGCGCCAGCAGACCCGAGTTTGACTATGGCTACACCTTC
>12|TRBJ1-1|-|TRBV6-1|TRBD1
CASSEGTGVAFF
TGTGCCAGCAGTGAGGGAACAGGGGTAGCTTTCTTT
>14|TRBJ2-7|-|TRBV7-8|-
CASSYTRLTYEQYF
TGTGCCAGCAGCTACACCAGGCTGACCTACGAGCAGTACTTC
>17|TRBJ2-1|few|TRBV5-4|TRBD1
CASSTWDSPSSYNEQFF
TGTGCCAGCAGCACCTGGGACAGCCCAAGCTCCTACAATGAGCAGTTCTTC
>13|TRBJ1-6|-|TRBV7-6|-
CASSSRTDSPLHF
TGTGCCAGCAGCTCCAGGACGGACTCACCCCTCCACTTT
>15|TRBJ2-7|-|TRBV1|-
CTSSRPSGGPYEQYF
TGCACCAGCAGCCGTCCTAGCGGGGGGCCCTACGAGCAGTACTTC
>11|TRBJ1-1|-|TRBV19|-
CASRKGNEAFF
TGTGCCAGTAGAAAGGGGAATGAAGCTTTCTTT
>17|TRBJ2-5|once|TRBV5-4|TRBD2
CASSLGPSGTRGETQYF
TGTGCCAGCAGCTTGGGGCCTAGCGGGACCAGGGGGGAGACCCAGTACTTC
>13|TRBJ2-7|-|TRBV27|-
CASSLGGGREQYF
TGTGCCAGCAGTTTAGGAGGGGGCAGGGAGCAGTACTTC
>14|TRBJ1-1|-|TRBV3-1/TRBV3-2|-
CASSPRTGQHEAFF
TGTGCCAGCAGCCCTAGGACGGGACAACACGAAGCTTTCTTT
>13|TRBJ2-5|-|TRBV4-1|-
CASSWGVQETQYF
TGCGCCAGCAGTTGGGGGGTCCAAGAGACCCAGTACTTC
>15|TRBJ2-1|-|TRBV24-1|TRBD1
CATSDLIPGQCEQFF
TGTGCCACCAGTGATTTGATACCGGGACAGTGTGAGCAGTTCTTC
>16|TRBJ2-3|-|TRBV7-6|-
CASSLGFRGHTDTQYF
TGTGCCAGCAGCTTAGGTTTCCGGGGGCACACAGATACGCAGTATTTT
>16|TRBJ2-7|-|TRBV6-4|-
CASSDSGHTISYEQYF
TGTGCCAGCAGTGACTCGGGGCACACTATCTCCTACGAGCAGTACTTC
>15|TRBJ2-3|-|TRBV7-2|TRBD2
CASRKAGIYTDTQYF
TGTGCCAGCAGGAAAGCGGGGATCTACACAGATACGCAGTATTTT
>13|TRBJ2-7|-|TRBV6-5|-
CASKIGEWYEQYF
TGTGCCAGCAAAATAGGGGAATGGTACGAGCAGTACTTC
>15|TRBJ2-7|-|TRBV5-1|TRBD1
CASSLAPQGTYEQYF
TGCGCCAGCAGCTTGGCCCCACAGGGGACCTACGAGCAGTACTTC
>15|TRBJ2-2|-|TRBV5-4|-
CASSQPGKYTGELFF
TGTGCCAGCAGCCAGCCCGGGAAGTACACCGGGGAGCTGTTTTTT
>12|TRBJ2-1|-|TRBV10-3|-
CAISEGQSRQFF
TGTGCCATCAGTGAGGGACAGAGCCGGCAGTTCTTC
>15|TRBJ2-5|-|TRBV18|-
CASSRSTGWQETQYF
TGTGCCAGCTCAAGATCTACAGGGTGGCAAGAGACCCAGTACTTC
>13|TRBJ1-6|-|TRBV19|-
CASSREYNSPLHF
TGTGCCAGTAGCCGGGAGTATAATTCACCCCTCCACTTT
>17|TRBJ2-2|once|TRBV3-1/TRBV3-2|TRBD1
CASSHLGQGDYTGELFF
TGTGCCAGCAGCCACCTAGGACAGGGGGATTACACCGGGGAGCTGTTTTTT
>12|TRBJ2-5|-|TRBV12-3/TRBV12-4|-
CASSLRGKTQYF
TGTGCCAGCAGTTTACGGGGAAAGACCCAGTACTTC
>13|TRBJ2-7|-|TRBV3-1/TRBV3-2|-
CASSPNGAYEQYF
TGTGCCAGCAGCCCAAACGGGGCCTACGAGCAGTACTTC
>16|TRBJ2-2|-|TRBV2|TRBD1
CASTDTGTGKVGELFF
TGTGCCAGCACCGACACCGGGACAGGGAAGGTCGGGGAGCTGTTTTTT
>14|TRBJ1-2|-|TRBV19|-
CASSITQRQYGYTF
TGTGCCAGTAGTATAACCCAGCGGCAGTATGGCTACACCTTC
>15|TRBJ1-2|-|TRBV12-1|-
CASSFRANGPYGYTF
TGTGCCAGCAGCTTTCGGGCAAACGGGCCGTATGGCTACACCTTC
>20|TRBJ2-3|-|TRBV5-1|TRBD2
CASSLSIGIAGVASTDTQYF
TGCGCCAGCAGCTTGAGTATAGGGATAGCGGGGGTTGCTAGCACAGATACGCAGTATTTT
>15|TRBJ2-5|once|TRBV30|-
CAWSADYRERETQYF
TGTGCCTGGAGTGCCGACTACAGGGAACGGGAGACCCAGTACTTC
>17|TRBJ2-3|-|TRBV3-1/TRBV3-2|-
CASSQDSRRGPKDTQYF
TGTGCCAGCAGCCAAGATAGTCGGCGGGGGCCCAAGGATACGCAGTATTTT
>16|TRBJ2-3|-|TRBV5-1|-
CASSLGRASSTDTQYF
TGCGCCAGCAGCTTGGGACGAGCATCTAGCACAGATACGCAGTATTTT
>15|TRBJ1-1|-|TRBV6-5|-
CASSYSFRGNTEAFF
TGTGCCAGCAGTTACTCGTTCAGGGGGAACACTGAAGCTTTCTTT
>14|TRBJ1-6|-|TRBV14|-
CASSPGRHNSPLHF
TGTGCCAGCAGCCCGGGTCGTCATAATTCACCCCTCCACTTT
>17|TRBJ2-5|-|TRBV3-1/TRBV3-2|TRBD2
CASSPRGGVAGWETQYF
TGTGCCAGCAGCCCCCGCGGCGGAGTAGCGGGGTGGGAGACCCAGTACTTC
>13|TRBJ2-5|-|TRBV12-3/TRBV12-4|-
CASIRGAGETQYF
TGTGCCAGCATAAGGGGCGCGGGAGAGACCCAGTACTTC
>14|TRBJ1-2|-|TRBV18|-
CASSLLGGDYGYTF
TGTGCCAGCTCCCTATTGGGGGGCGACTATGGCTACACCTTC
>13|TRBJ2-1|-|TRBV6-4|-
CASSDSPYNEQFF
TGTGCCAGCAGTGACTCGCCCTACAATGAGCAGTTCTTC
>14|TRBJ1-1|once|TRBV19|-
CASSIGMGDTEAFF
TGTGCCAGTAGTATAGGTATGGGGGACACTGAAGCTTTCTTT
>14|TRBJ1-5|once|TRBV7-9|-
CASSSSTGNQPQHF
TGTGCCAGCAGCTCCTCAACCGGCAATCAGCCCCAGCATTTT
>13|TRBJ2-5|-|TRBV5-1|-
CASTLSGQETQYF
TGCGCCAGCACTCTTAGCGGCCAAGAGACCCAGTACTTC
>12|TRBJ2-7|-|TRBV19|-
CASMGESYEQYF
TGTGCCAGTATGGGAGAATCCTACGAGCAGTACTTC
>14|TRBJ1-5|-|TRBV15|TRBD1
CATSAGTENQPQHF
TGTGCCACCAGCGCCGGGACAGAAAATCAGCCCCAGCATTTT
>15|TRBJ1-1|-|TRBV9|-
CASSVGVKPNTEAFF
TGTGCCAGCAGCGTAGGTGTCAAGCCTAACACTGAAGCTTTCTTT
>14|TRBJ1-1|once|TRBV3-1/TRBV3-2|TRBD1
CASSQEAGGTEAFF
TGTGCCAGCAGCCAAGAGGCAGGGGGCACTGAAGCTTTCTTT
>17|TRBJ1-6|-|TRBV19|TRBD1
CASSLAQWDRGPSPLHF
TGTGCCAGTTCACTAGCTCAGTGGGACAGGGGACCTTCACCCCTCCACTTT
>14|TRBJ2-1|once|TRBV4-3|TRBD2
CASRSGGIYNEQFF
TGCGCCAGCAGAAGCGGGGGAATTTACAATGAGCAGTTCTTC
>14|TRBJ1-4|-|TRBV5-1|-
CASSLGPTEEKLFF
TGCGCCAGCAGCTTGGGTCCGACGGAGGAAAAACTGTTTTTT
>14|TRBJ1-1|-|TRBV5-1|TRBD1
CASSLTGVNTEAFF
TGCGCCAGCAGCTTGACAGGGGTGAACACTGAAGCTTTCTTT
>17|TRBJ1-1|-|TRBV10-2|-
CASSESRQNTLNTEAFF
TGCGCCAGCAGTGAGTCGAGACAGAATACACTGAACACTGAAGCTTTCTTT
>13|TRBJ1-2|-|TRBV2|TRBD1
CATRQGGGYGYTF
TGTGCCACAAGACAGGGGGGCGGCTATGGCTACACCTTC
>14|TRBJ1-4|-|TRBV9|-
CASSARDGKEKLFF
TGTGCCAGCAGCGCCAGGGACGGGAAAGAAAAACTGTTTTTT
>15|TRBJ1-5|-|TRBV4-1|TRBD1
CASSQLTGGGQPQHF
TGCGCCAGCAGCCAATTGACAGGGGGCGGGCAGCCCCAGCATTTT
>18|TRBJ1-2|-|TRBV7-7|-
CASSFPPEIRLSNYGYTF
TGTGCTAGCAGCTTCCCCCCAGAAATAAGGCTGAGTAACTATGGCTACACCTTC
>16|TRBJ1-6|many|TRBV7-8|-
CASSLLESSYNSPLHF
TGTGCCAGCAGCTTACTCGAGAGCTCCTATAATTCACCCCTCCACTTT